The source of this T cell receptor beta chain is a study of T cells in Graves' hyperthyroidism and ophthalmopathy. Amplified TCR beta CDR3 regions came from RNA transcripts. Initially, a first-round RT-PCR of the TCR CDR3 employed the HTBI primer set. In TCRdb, the multiplex PCR reads were re-called with MiXCR into one record per CDR3 protein. The sample includes hundreds of thousands of distinct CDR3 sequences, about two fifths seen only once; the top ten take 7.5% to 9.5%. Sequencing used blood. This receptor was obtained from a man younger than 35 with Graves' hyperthyroidism.

CDR3 sequence reads: CASSLFRTSRGYTF. In nucleotides, the CDR3 is TGTGCCAGCAGCTTATTTAGGACCAGTCGGGGCTACACCTTC. The V gene is TRBV7-3, the J gene TRBJ1-2; D gene ambiguous. CDR1 and CDR2 from the germline V gene are SGHTA and FQGTGA. The V end lost 2 bases, the J end lost 8 bases, and 15 bases lay between the germline ends. This CDR3 region has 14 residues.